This T cell receptor (beta chain) appears in the sequencing data of a study of regulatory T cells in long-lasting Graves disease (dated by TCRdb to the early 2020s). Describing the broader study: Patients with newly diagnosed Graves' disease had been on antithyroid drugs for under 3 months. Patients with persistent Graves' disease were compared with patients with newly diagnosed Graves' disease using TCR sequencing and RNA sequencing of peripheral blood. The study was registered as a clinical trial and conducted in China. A total of around 35 samples underwent TCR sequencing, from some 13 patients with persistent Graves' disease and 20 or so patients with newly diagnosed Graves' disease.

The sample's time point label is to be understood as: newly diagnosed GD, antithyroid drugs for less than 3 months. For both TCR sequencing and RNA sequencing, RNA was extracted from PBMCs using TRIzol. The diagnosis of Graves' disease was made according to American Thyroid Association guidelines. Patients for the study were recruited at an endocrinology department in Xi'an, China. Each patient gave approximately 9 milliliters of peripheral blood, collected in an EDTA anticoagulant tube. Ficoll Paque Plus density gradient separation was used to isolate PBMCs, and no further T cell sorting was performed. An Agilent 2100 Bioanalyzer and agarose gel were used to assess RNA quality, and a NanoDrop 2000 was used to measure RNA concentration. CDR1 and CDR2 (SGHVS, FQNEAQ) derive from the germline V gene. Measured from the cysteine to the phenylalanine, the CDR3 is 23 residues long. On the study overall, not on this receptor specifically: TRBV28, TRBJ1-2 and TRBJ2-5 were preferentially used in persistent disease, while TRBV20-1 and TRBJ2-1 were favored in newly diagnosed disease. Sequencing and analysis were limited to the TCR beta chain. Only peripheral blood was studied, because thyroid tissue, the primary lesion, was inaccessible. The authors acknowledged the small sample size as a limitation that may reduce accuracy. A larger number of public clonotypes was shared among persistent patients (2,741) than among newly diagnosed patients (around 890). Compared with newly diagnosed patients, persistent Graves' disease patients had lower TCR Shannon entropy and fewer highly expanded clones, which suggests clonal expansion.

Libraries were prepared through multiplex PCR. For sequencing, an Illumina HiSeq 4000 was employed. CDR3 regions were amplified by Arm-PCR with iRepertoire HTBI primers to construct TCR beta libraries. Before sequencing, the PCR products underwent gel purification. As for how the authors treated the data: Gene usage analysis of CDR3 amino acid clonotypes relied on the roughly 67 TRBV and over 13 TRBJ segments identified across samples. COPE and FqMerger were used to merge the filtered high-quality paired reads into contigs. BLAST was used to align contigs to IMGT TRBV, TRBD and TRBJ reference genes, and CDR3 was defined according to IMGT. Clonotypes above 0.1% frequency were classified as highly expanded clones. Repertoire diversity was measured by Shannon entropy, and V-J evenness by the Gini coefficient. Clonotypes shared by more than one individual were considered public. TCRdb reprocessing: public reads trimmed at Q25 with fastp, clones called with MiXCR, in-frame beta chains kept. Every CDR3 protein is listed once, alongside the most common genes and DNA of its rows. These V and J calls rely on TCRdb rather than the paper's analysis. The sample table shows 300,000 to 400,000 distinct CDR3 sequences, and around 15% are seen once. The ten largest clonotypes hold approximately 21% of the sample.

This clonotype was detected ten times or more. The antigen it recognizes is unknown. The DNA is omitted, as the CDR3 cannot be located on it reliably, and the CDR3 follows TCRdb's listing. The sequence came from a female donor with Graves disease. The chain was built from TRBV7-8 and TRBJ1-2. This material consisted of peripheral blood mononuclear cells (PBMCs), taken at new diagnosis, from a patient treated with antithyroid drugs. This receptor has the CDR3 CASSLNRQRRGYTFQSNGASYTF.